Listed here are 32 T cell receptor beta chains from one sample, sequenced in a study of pediatric ulcerative colitis. The method was immunoSEQ multiplex PCR; TCRdb's version includes in-frame clones alone and lacks a portion of them. Of around 65,000 clones in the sample, 77% were seen once. The specimen sequenced was blood. All receptors derive from a boy between 5 and 17 years old with moderate ulcerative colitis.

The CDR3 loop is CASSQESGATEAFF. The CDR3 nucleotides read TGCGCCAGCAGCCAAGAGTCAGGGGCCACTGAAGCTTTCTTT. The chain carries TRBV4-1 and TRBJ1-1; maybe TRBD1 (6 bases). CDR1 and CDR2 (germline): MGHRA, YSYEKL. Trimming stripped 0 bases from V and 4 bases from J, with 9 bases between. The CDR3 runs to 14 residues.

The V call is TRBV4-3, the J call TRBJ1-2, with a possible D match to TRBD1 (6 bases). In germline, CDR1 is LGHNA, CDR2 YSLEER. V was pared by 2 bases and J by 6 bases, with 13 bases between. The length of the CDR3 is 14 residues. The CDR3, as DNA: TGCGCCAGCAGCCAATCCGGGGGGCGGGATGGCTACACCTTC. This translates into CASSQSGGRDGYTF.

J is TRBJ2-5 and V is TRBV19, with TRBD1 identical over 10 bases. The ends lost 0 bases at V and 9 bases at J; junction bases unmatched: 7. The CDR3 totals 15 residues. Germline CDR1 and CDR2: LNHDA and SQIVND (reference sequence). This chain's CDR3 is CASSIEETGGRAQYF. The CDR3 DNA sequence: TGTGCCAGTAGTATAGAGGAGACAGGGGGCCGGGCCCAGTACTTC.

V usage is TRBV18 and J usage is TRBJ2-1; 9 bases line up with TRBD1. Trimming removed 4 bases from V and 0 bases from J; junction bases left unmatched: 7. Germline loops: CDR1 KGHSH, CDR2 LQKENI. CDR3 size: 17 residues. This chain's CDR3 is CASSQDRGSGSYNEQFF. DNA of the CDR3: TGTGCCAGCTCACAGGACAGGGGCTCGGGCTCCTACAATGAGCAGTTCTTC. The full variable domain, with the rest looked up from reference TRBV18 and TRBJ2-1, is NAGVMQNPRHLVRRRGQEARLRCSPMKGHSHVYWYRQLPEEGLKFMVYLQKENIIDESGMPKERFSAEFPKEGPSILRIQQVVRGDSAAYFCASSQDRGSGSYNEQFFGPGTRLTVL.

The CDR3 spells CASSEGAVYGYTF. The CDR3, as DNA: TGCGCCAGCAGTGAGGGGGCCGTCTATGGCTACACCTTC. This chain joins TRBV10-2 and TRBJ1-2; possibly TRBD1 for D (5 bases). The CDR3 runs to 13 residues. Trimming left V 2 bases short and J 4 bases short, with 8 bases between. From germline, CDR1 is WSHSY and CDR2 SAAADI.

The genes are TRBV7-2 and TRBJ1-5; the D is unclear. There are 11 residues in the CDR3. Germline CDR1 reads SGHTA; CDR2 reads FQGNSA. The germline V and J ends were trimmed by 0 bases and 8 bases, with 2 bases remaining between them. The CDR3 DNA is TGTGCCAGCAGCTTAGCGGAGCCCCAGCATTTT. Translation gives CASSLAEPQHF.

The CDR3 DNA sequence: TGTGCCAGCAGCCAACGGGAGAGACTAGGCTACGAGCAGTACTTC. Amino acid sequence: CASSQRERLGYEQYF. The chain joins TRBV5-6 to TRBJ2-7; possibly TRBD2 for D (6 bases). The germline V gene has CDR1 SGHDT and CDR2 YYEEEE. The CDR3 runs to 15 residues. Trimming pared 4 bases from V and 3 bases from J, leaving 17 bases between.

This clone was seen a few times. V is TRBV5-4 and J is TRBJ2-3; no reliable D call. In germline, CDR1 is SGHNT, CDR2 YYREEE (reference sequence). This CDR3 is built from 11 residues. Between the trimmed V and J ends, which lost 0 bases and 5 bases, there was a span of 1 base. The CDR3 loop is CASSLVDTQYF. DNA for the CDR3: TGTGCCAGCAGCTTGGTAGATACGCAGTATTTT.

The V call is TRBV18, the J call TRBJ2-7; 7 bases line up with TRBD1. The CDR3 is made up of 13 amino acids. Germline V gene lookup returns CDR1 KGHSH and CDR2 LQKENI. After removal of 4 bases from V and 4 bases from J, the junction contained 4 bases not matched to a gene. DNA for the CDR3: TGTGCCAGCTCACTCGGACAGGTTTACGAGCAGTACTTC. Translated, it gives CASSLGQVYEQYF.

V gene TRBV27 combines with J gene TRBJ2-5; 8 nucleotides line up with TRBD1. CDR3 size: 16 residues. The germline V gene encodes CDR1 MNHEY and CDR2 SMNVEV (reference sequence). V lost 0 bases to trimming and J lost 8 bases; unmatched junction nucleotides: 11. CDR3 bases: TGTGCCAGCAGTTTATCGGGTCCCGGACAGGGTGTCACCCAGTACTTC. It encodes CASSLSGPGQGVTQYF.

This clone occurred once. The chain couples TRBV30 to TRBJ2-4; 7 nucleotides match TRBD1. The CDR3 loop spans 15 amino acids. Germline loops: CDR1 GTSNPN, CDR2 SVGIG (reference sequence). The junction had 12 bases not matched to a gene; V was cut back by 2 bases and J by 8 bases. CDR3 sequence reads: CAWSWTGTGGDIQYF. For the CDR3, the DNA is TGTGCCTGGAGTTGGACAGGTACGGGTGGAGACATTCAGTACTTC.

Written as DNA, the CDR3 is TGTGCCAGCAGTTACTCCGCGGGGGAGACCTACGAGCAGTACTTC. Amino acids: CASSYSAGETYEQYF. The rearrangement uses TRBV6-5 and TRBJ2-7; 7 bases agree with TRBD2. The trim removed 0 bases at V and 2 bases at J, leaving 4 bases unmatched. CDR1 is MNHEY and CDR2 is SVGAGI in the germline V gene. The CDR3 runs 15 residues.

J is TRBJ1-1 and V is TRBV7-8; D gene unclear. Germline V lookup: CDR1 SGHVS, CDR2 FQNEAQ. CDR3 size: 14 residues. With 1 base removed from V and 2 bases from J, the gap between germline ends came to 8 bases. The CDR3 region is CASSLDGVNTEAFF. The CDR3 coding sequence is TGTGCCAGCAGCTTAGACGGAGTTAACACTGAAGCTTTCTTT.

The V gene is TRBV5-1, the J gene TRBJ1-1; 8 bases agree with TRBD1. The germline gives CDR1 SGHRS, CDR2 YFSETQ. The CDR3 runs 17 residues. Germline trimming cut 4 bases from V and 2 bases from J; bases unmatched to any gene: 13. This CDR3 is CASSLSRDRRSNTEAFF. In nucleotides, the CDR3 is TGCGCCAGCAGCCTCTCCCGGGACAGGAGATCAAACACTGAAGCTTTCTTT.

The rearrangement joins TRBV6-5 to TRBJ2-7; 7 nucleotides line up with TRBD2. Germline CDR1 MNHEY, CDR2 SVGAGI. Trimming cost V 5 bases and J 6 bases; bases outside gene matches: 10. The CDR3 extends over 14 amino acids. Written as DNA, the CDR3 is TGTGCCAGCAGTCGTGCGGGAGCTGGGAGCGAGCAGTACTTC. Residues: CASSRAGAGSEQYF.

This chain uses TRBV6-5 with TRBJ1-2; possibly TRBD1 for D (6 bases). This CDR3 has 15 amino acids. The germline V gene has CDR1 MNHEY and CDR2 SVGAGI. V lost 4 bases and J lost 7, with 19 bases in between. The CDR3 sequence: CASSSGQVRQSGYTF. CDR3 nucleotide sequence: TGTGCCAGCAGTTCGGGACAAGTCCGCCAAAGTGGCTACACCTTC.

The gene calls are TRBV4-2 and TRBJ2-7; no reliable D call. V lost 1 base to trimming and J lost 4 bases, with 11 bases between them. CDR1 is LGHNA, CDR2 YNFKEQ, per germline. There are 14 residues in the CDR3. CDR3 nucleotides: TGTGCCAGCAGCCAAGCGTCGGGCGAGTACGAGCAGTACTTC. Amino acids: CASSQASGEYEQYF.

This clone has just one count. The gene calls are TRBV6-5 and TRBJ1-2; D gene ambiguous. The CDR3 length is 12 residues. In germline, CDR1 is MNHEY, CDR2 SVGAGI. With 7 bases removed from V and 2 bases from J, the gap between germline ends came to 8 bases. This CDR3 reads CASKERNYGYTF. CDR3 in DNA: TGTGCCAGCAAGGAACGCAACTATGGCTACACCTTC.

The chain uses TRBV27 and TRBJ1-2, with a possible D match to TRBD1 (6 bases). The V end was cut by 8 bases, the J end by 5 bases, with 12 bases between. The CDR3 totals 12 residues. The germline CDR1 and CDR2 sequences are MNHEY and SMNVEV (reference sequence). CDR3 sequence (DNA): TGTGCCAGCCGAGGACAGCCTTATGGCTACACCTTC. Its protein product is CASRGQPYGYTF.

The rearrangement links TRBV20-1 to TRBJ2-5; no definite D call. This CDR3 is built from 11 residues. Trimming took off 6 bases at V and 8 bases at J, with 13 bases between the two ends. Per the germline V gene, CDR1 is DFQATT and CDR2 is SNEGSKA (reference sequence). The CDR3 bases are TGCAGTGCCCAACGTTCCTCAACCCAGTACTTC. It specifies CSAQRSSTQYF.

This clone came up once. The rearrangement links TRBV27 to TRBJ2-5; 12 bases map to TRBD2. CDR1 and CDR2 (germline): MNHEY, SMNVEV (reference sequence). The V and J ends lost 8 bases and 9 bases, in that order; junction bases with no gene match: 16. The CDR3 consists of 16 residues. The CDR3 DNA follows: TGTGCCAGCCGCTCCCCCTCGACTAGCGGGAGCAGGGCCCAGTACTTC. Protein: CASRSPSTSGSRAQYF.

V usage is TRBV6-6 and J usage is TRBJ2-1; 8 nucleotides agree with TRBD2. Per germline, CDR1 MNHNY and CDR2 SVGAGI (reference sequence). With 9 bases clipped from V and 4 bases from J, the junction kept 11 bases outside the gene matches. The CDR3 is 15 amino acids. The CDR3: CASSNEKRGYNEQFF. The CDR3 nucleotides are TGTGCCAGTTCCAACGAGAAGCGGGGGTACAATGAGCAGTTCTTC.

The chain recombines TRBV6-1 with TRBJ2-3, with 8 bases matching TRBD1. The CDR3 length is 15 residues. Trimming cost V 7 bases and J 3 bases; bases outside gene matches: 9. Germline CDR1 MNHNS, CDR2 SASEGT. CDR3 protein: CASTSQGAQTDTQYF. DNA for the CDR3: TGTGCCAGCACTAGCCAGGGGGCGCAAACAGATACGCAGTATTTT.

This clone was seen once. V usage is TRBV11-2 and J usage is TRBJ2-3; 9 nucleotides agree with TRBD2. J gave up 3 bases and V 5 bases, and 9 bases lay outside the gene matches. This CDR3 comprises 16 residues. The germline CDR1 and CDR2 sequences are SGHAT and FQNNGV. The CDR3 nucleotides read TGTGCCAGCAGCCGGCGGGGGGGCCGAAGGACAGATACGCAGTATTTT. Translation: CASSRRGGRRTDTQYF.

The chain carries TRBV7-9 and TRBJ2-7; 8 bases line up with TRBD1. There are 15 residues in the CDR3. Germline values: CDR1 SEHNR, CDR2 FQNEAQ (reference sequence). Germline trimming cut 3 bases from V and 3 bases from J; bases unmatched to any gene: 7. The CDR3 is CASSLLSGGVYEQYF. DNA for the CDR3: TGTGCCAGCAGCTTGCTCTCAGGGGGCGTCTACGAGCAGTACTTC.

V and J are TRBV4-2 and TRBJ2-7, with TRBD2 matching over 8 bases. In germline, CDR1 is LGHNA, CDR2 YNFKEQ. The V and J ends lost 8 bases and 3 bases, in that order; junction bases with no gene match: 12. The CDR3 consists of 15 residues. The CDR3 sequence is CASRTIGTSHYEQYF. The CDR3 DNA is TGTGCCAGCCGGACTATCGGGACTAGTCACTACGAGCAGTACTTC.

This clone occurred once. This sequence joins TRBV7-6 and TRBJ2-7; 7 nucleotides line up with TRBD1. The CDR3 is 13 amino acids. The V gene end was trimmed by 5 bases and the J gene end by 6 bases; junction bases not matched to a gene: 7. Germline V CDR1 and CDR2: SGHVS, FNYEAQ. The CDR3 spells CASSLSYRGEQYF. The CDR3 coding sequence is TGTGCCAGCAGCCTCTCTTACAGGGGCGAGCAGTACTTC.

A few counts support this clone. The V gene is TRBV19, the J gene TRBJ1-4; perhaps TRBD1 as D (5 bases). Trimming took off 5 bases at V and 8 bases at J, with 18 bases between the two ends. CDR3 length equals 15 residues. CDR1 and CDR2 from the germline V gene are LNHDA and SQIVND (reference sequence). The CDR3: CASSDTQVYSEKLFF. The CDR3, as DNA: TGTGCCAGTAGTGACACACAGGTGTATTCAGAAAAACTGTTTTTT.

The chain employs TRBV4-1 and TRBJ1-5, with 7 bases fitting TRBD1. The J segment lost 11 bases and the V segment lost 2 bases, leaving 18 bases of the junction unmatched. The germline CDR1 and CDR2 sequences are MGHRA and YSYEKL. The CDR3 runs to 17 residues. CDR3 in DNA: TGCGCCAGCAGCCAACCTCAGATGACAGGGTCCGCCAGAGCCCAGCATTTT. Its translation is CASSQPQMTGSARAQHF.

The chain is built from TRBV29-1 and TRBJ2-5, with 9 nucleotides matching TRBD1. Near its end, the DNA agrees better with TRBJ2-7, so the J call may be wrong. Germline V gene lookup returns CDR1 SQVTM and CDR2 ANQGSEA. This CDR3 has 14 amino acids. CDR3 sequence (DNA): TGCAGCGTAGGGACAGGGATGAATGTATACGAGCAGTACTTC. The encoded protein is CSVGTGMNVYEQYF.

The chain recombines TRBV7-2 with TRBJ1-1, with D perhaps TRBD1 (5 bases). Germline values: CDR1 SGHTA, CDR2 FQGNSA. This CDR3 comprises 13 residues. The V gene lost 2 bases and the J gene lost 8 bases, with 12 bases spanning the gap. CDR3 protein: CASSLLGAAEAFF. The CDR3 DNA reads TGTGCCAGCAGCTTACTAGGGGCTGCGGAAGCTTTCTTT.

This clone was seen only a few times. DNA of the CDR3: TGTGCCTGGAGTTCGTGGGTCAGGGGGCGTGAAACTGAAGCTTTCTTT. Protein sequence: CAWSSWVRGRETEAFF. The chain carries TRBV30 and TRBJ1-1; 8 bases map to TRBD1. Trimming removed 2 bases from V and 5 bases from J; junction bases left unmatched: 13. This CDR3 comprises 16 residues. Germline lookup yields CDR1 GTSNPN and CDR2 SVGIG (reference sequence).